This TCR beta chain was recovered during a study of T-cell memory formation after mild COVID-19. Findings and caveats of the study: Pre-infection memory harbored some responding clones, suggesting cross-reactive memory joined. Day 37-peaking second-wave clones had unconfirmed SARS-CoV-2 specificity. Of the contracting clones, CD4+ ones lay mainly in CM and EM, and CD8+ ones in EMRA.

Constant-segment primers were used for 5'RACE, and the resulting TCR alpha and TCR beta cDNA libraries carried sample barcodes and UMIs. MiXCR, applied by TCRdb to the 5' RACE reads, yields one record per CDR3 protein. The top ten hold around 7.8% of the sample, which has 550,000 to 650,000 distinct CDR3 sequences, roughly 17% seen once. This clonotype was seen more than once but under ten times. No antigen is known for it. J lost 4 bases, V lost 4 bases, and 7 bases had no gene match. Per germline, CDR1 DFQATT and CDR2 SNEGSKA (reference sequence). The CDR3 loop spans 14 amino acids. This receptor was identified in an adult woman who had mild COVID-19 (a few samples of this study predate the infection). Cell type and time point are not known. V is TRBV20-1 and J is TRBJ1-2; TRBD1 matches at 9 bases. Sequencing used PBMCs or a T cell subset sorted from them (not recorded which). The CDR3 DNA reads as TGCAGTGCTACCGGGACAGGGACCAGCTATGGCTACACCTTC. Its protein product is CSATGTGTSYGYTF.